The clone carrying this T cell receptor (beta chain) was seen a handful of times. The antigen is not known. These data originate in a study of response to subunit inactivated influenza vaccine. Broader study findings: It was suggested by the authors that few new T cells are recruited by each seasonal influenza vaccination.

TCRdb re-derived calls from the RT-PCR reads in MiXCR, one entry per CDR3 protein. This table has around 480,000 distinct CDR3 sequences, 15% to 20% appearing once. V dropped 6 bases and J dropped 1 base, with 9 bases sitting between them. The CDR3 loop spans 12 amino acids. From germline, CDR1 is SQVTM and CDR2 ANQGSEA. The TCR sequence derives from a man aged 50 to 75 who received an inactivated influenza vaccine. Sequencing used CD4+ T cells sorted from PBMCs, obtained less than 30 months after vaccination. V gene TRBV29-1 combines with J gene TRBJ1-1; weak D call: TRBD1 (6 bases). CDR3 DNA sequence: TGCAGCGTGGGGGCAGGGAACACTGAAGCTTTCTTT. Its translation: CSVGAGNTEAFF.